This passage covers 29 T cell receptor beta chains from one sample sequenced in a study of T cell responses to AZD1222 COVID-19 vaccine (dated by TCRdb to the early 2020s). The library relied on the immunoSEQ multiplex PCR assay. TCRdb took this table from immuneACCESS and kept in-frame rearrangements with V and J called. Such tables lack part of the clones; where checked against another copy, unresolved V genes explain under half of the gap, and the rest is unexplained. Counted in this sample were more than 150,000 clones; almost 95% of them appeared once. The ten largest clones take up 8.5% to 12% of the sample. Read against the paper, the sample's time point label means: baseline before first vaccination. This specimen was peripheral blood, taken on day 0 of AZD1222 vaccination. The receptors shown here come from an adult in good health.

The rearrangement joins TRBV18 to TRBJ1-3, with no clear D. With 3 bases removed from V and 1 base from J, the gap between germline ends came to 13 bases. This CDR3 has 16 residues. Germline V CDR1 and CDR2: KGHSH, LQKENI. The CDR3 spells CASSPASIGSGNTIYF. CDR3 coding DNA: TGTGCCAGCTCACCTGCCAGCATAGGGTCTGGAAACACCATATATTTT.

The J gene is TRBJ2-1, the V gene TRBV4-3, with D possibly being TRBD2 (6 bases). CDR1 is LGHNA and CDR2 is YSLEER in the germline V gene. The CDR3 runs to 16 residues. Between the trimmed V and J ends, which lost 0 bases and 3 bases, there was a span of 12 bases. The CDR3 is CASSQDLVGGYNEQFF. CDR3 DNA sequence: TGCGCCAGCAGCCAAGATCTGGTGGGGGGCTACAATGAGCAGTTCTTC.

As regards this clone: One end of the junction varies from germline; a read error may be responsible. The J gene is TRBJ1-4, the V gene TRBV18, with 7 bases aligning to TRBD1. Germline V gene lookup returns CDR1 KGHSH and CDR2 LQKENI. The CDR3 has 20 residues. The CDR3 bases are TGTGCCAGCTCTCCACGCGACCGGGGACAGACAACTTCAACTAATGAAAAACTGTTTTTT. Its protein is CASSPRDRGQTTSTNEKLFF.

CDR3 loop: CASGQGALNTGELFF. CDR3 bases: TGTGCCAGTGGACAGGGGGCTCTTAACACCGGGGAGCTGTTTTTT. The gene calls are TRBV7-9 and TRBJ2-2; 11 bases line up with TRBD1. Germline V CDR1 and CDR2: SEHNR, FQNEAQ (reference sequence). The CDR3 consists of 15 residues. The V segment lost 9 bases and the J segment 2 bases; nucleotides outside the gene matches: 5.

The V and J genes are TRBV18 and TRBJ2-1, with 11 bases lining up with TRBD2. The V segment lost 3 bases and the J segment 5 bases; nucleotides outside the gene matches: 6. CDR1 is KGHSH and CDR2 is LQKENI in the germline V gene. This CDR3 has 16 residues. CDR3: CASSPQTSGGDNEQFF. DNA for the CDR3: TGTGCCAGCTCACCCCAAACTAGCGGGGGAGACAATGAGCAGTTCTTC.

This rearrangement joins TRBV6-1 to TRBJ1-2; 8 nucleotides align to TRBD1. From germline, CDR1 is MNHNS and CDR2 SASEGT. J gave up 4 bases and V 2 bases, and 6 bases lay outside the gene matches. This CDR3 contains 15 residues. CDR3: CASSEQGARSYGYTF. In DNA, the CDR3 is TGTGCCAGCAGTGAACAGGGGGCGCGAAGCTATGGCTACACCTTC.

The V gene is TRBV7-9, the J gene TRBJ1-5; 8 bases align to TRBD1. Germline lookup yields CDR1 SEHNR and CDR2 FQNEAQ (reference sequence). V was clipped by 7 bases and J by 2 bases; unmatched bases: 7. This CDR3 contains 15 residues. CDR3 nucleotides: TGTGCCAGCAACATGGACAGGGATGGCAATCAGCCCCAGCATTTT. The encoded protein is CASNMDRDGNQPQHF.

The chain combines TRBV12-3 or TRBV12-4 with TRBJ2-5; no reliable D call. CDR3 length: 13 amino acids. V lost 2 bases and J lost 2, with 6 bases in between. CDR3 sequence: CASSLRQQETQYF. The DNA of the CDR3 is TGTGCCAGCAGTTTAAGGCAGCAAGAGACCCAGTACTTC.

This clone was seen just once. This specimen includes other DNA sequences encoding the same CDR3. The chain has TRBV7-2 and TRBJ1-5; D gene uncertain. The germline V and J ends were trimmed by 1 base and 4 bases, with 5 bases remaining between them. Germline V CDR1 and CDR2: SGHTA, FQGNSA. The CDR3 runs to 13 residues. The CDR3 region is CASSLEQNQPQHF. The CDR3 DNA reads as TGTGCCAGCAGCTTAGAGCAAAATCAGCCCCAGCATTTT.

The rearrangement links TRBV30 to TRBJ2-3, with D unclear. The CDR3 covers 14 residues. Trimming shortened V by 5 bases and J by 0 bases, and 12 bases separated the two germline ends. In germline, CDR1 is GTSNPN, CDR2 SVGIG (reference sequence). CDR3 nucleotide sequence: TGTGCCTGGGTGGGATTGCAGAGCACAGATACGCAGTATTTT. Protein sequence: CAWVGLQSTDTQYF.

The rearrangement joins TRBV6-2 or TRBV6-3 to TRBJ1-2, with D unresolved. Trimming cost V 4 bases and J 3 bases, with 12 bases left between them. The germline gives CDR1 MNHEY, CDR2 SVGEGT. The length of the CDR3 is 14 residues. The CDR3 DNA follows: TGTGCCAGCAGTTCGAGGACTGCATACTATGGCTACACCTTC. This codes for CASSSRTAYYGYTF.

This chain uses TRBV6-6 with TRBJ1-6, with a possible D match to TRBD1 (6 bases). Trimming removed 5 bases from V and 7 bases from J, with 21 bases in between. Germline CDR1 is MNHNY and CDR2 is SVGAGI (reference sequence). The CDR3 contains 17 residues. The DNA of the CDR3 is TGTGCCAGCAGTCCATCTACAGGGTGGATGCGGAATTCACCCCTCCACTTT. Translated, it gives CASSPSTGWMRNSPLHF.

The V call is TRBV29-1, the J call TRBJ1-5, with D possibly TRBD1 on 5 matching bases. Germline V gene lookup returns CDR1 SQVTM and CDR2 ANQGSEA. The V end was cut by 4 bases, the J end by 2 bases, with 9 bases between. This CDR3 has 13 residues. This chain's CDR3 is CSVAGGRNQPQHF. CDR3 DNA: TGCAGCGTTGCCGGGGGACGCAATCAGCCCCAGCATTTT.

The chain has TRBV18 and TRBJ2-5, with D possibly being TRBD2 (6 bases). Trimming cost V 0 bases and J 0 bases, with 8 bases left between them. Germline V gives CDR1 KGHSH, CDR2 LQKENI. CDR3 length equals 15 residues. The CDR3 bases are TGTGCCAGCTCACCACCGGGACTGTACCAAGAGACCCAGTACTTC. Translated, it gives CASSPPGLYQETQYF.

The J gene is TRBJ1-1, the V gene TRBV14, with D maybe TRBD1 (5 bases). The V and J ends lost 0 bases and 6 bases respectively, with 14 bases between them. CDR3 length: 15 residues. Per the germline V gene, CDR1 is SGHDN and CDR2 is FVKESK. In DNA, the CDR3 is TGTGCCAGCAGCCAAGATCCCTCAGGGAGGGCTGAAGCTTTCTTT. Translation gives CASSQDPSGRAEAFF.

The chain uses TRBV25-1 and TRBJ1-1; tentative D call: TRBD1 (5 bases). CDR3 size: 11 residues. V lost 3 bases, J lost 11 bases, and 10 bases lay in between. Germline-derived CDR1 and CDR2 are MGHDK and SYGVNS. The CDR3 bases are TGTGCCAGCAGTGAGGGACTTAGGGCTTTCTTT. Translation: CASSEGLRAFF.

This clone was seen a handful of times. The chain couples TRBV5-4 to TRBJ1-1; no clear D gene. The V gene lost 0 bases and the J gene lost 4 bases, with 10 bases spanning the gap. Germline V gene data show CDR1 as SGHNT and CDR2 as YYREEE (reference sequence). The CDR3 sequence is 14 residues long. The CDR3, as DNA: TGTGCCAGCAGCTTGGATAGGACTCTCACTGAAGCTTTCTTT. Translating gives CASSLDRTLTEAFF. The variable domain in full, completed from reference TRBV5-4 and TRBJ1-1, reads ETGVTQSPTHLIKTRGQQVTLRCSSQSGHNTVSWYQQALGQGPQFIFQYYREEENGRGNFPPRFSGLQFPNYSSELNVNALELDDSALYLCASSLDRTLTEAFFGQGTRLTVV.

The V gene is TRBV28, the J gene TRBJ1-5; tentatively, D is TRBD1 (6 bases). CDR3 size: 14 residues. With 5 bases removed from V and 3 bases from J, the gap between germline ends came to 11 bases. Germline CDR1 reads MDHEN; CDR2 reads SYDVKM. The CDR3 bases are TGTGCCAGCAGTGAGGACAGCATCAATCAGCCCCAGCATTTT. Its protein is CASSEDSINQPQHF.

The CDR3 is CASSQGRGGELFF. CDR3 nucleotide sequence: TGTGCCAGCAGTCAGGGAAGGGGCGGGGAGCTGTTTTTT. J is TRBJ2-2 and V is TRBV12-3 or TRBV12-4; D is perhaps TRBD1 (5 bases). Trimming took off 5 bases at V and 7 bases at J, with 11 bases between the two ends. This CDR3 spans 13 amino acids.

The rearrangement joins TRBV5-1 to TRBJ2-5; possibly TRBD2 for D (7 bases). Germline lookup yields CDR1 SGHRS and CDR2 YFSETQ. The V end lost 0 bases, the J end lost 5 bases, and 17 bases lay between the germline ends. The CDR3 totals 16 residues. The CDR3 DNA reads TGCGCCAGCAGCTTGGCGAGGGGGAGGGCCCGGGAGACCCAGTACTTC. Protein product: CASSLARGRARETQYF.

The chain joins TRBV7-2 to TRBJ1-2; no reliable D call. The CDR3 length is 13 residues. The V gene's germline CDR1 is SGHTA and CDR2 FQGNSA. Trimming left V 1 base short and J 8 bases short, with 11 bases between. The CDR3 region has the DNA TGTGCCAGCAGCTTAGAGGGTTGGGGAGGCTACACCTTC. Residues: CASSLEGWGGYTF. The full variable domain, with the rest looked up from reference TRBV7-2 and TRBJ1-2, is GAGVSQSPSNKVTEKGKDVELRCDPISGHTALYWYRQSLGQGLEFLIYFQGNSAPDKSGLPSDRFSAERTGGSVSTLTIQRTQQEDSAVYLCASSLEGWGGYTFGSGTRLTVV.

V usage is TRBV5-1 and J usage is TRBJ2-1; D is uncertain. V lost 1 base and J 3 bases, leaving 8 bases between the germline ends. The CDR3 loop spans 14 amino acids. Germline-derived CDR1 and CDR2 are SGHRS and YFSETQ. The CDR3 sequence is CASSLRADYNEQFF. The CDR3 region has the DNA TGCGCCAGCAGCTTGCGAGCAGACTACAATGAGCAGTTCTTC.

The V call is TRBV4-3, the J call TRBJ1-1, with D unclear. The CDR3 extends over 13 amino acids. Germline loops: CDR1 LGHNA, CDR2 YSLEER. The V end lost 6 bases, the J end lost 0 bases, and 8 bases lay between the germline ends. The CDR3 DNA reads TGCGCCAGCAGTGTGGTTGTGAACACTGAAGCTTTCTTT. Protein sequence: CASSVVVNTEAFF.

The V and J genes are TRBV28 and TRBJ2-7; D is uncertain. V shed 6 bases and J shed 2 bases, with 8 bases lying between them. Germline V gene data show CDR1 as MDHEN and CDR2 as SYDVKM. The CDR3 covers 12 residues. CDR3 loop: CASSLGAYEQYF. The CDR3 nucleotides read TGTGCCAGCAGCCTAGGAGCCTACGAGCAGTACTTC.

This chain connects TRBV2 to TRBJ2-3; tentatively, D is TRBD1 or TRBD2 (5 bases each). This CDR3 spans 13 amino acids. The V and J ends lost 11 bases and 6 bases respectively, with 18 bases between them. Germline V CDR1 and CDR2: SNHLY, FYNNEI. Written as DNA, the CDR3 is TGTGCCGGGACCGTCAATTATCGGGATACGCAGTATTTT. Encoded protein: CAGTVNYRDTQYF.

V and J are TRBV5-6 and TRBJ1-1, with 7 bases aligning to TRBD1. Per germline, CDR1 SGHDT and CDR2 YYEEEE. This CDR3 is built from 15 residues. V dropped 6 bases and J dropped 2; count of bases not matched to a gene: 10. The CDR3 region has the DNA TGTGCCAGCATCAGGGAGGACAGGTACAACACTGAAGCTTTCTTT. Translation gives CASIREDRYNTEAFF.

Here the CDR3 reads CASGLVLGQNTEAFF. In nucleotides, the CDR3 is TGTGCTAGTGGTTTGGTACTAGGACAGAACACTGAAGCTTTCTTT. The V call is TRBV12-5, the J call TRBJ1-1; D may be TRBD1 (5 bases). This CDR3 is built from 15 residues. Germline values: CDR1 LGHNT, CDR2 FRNRAP. With 0 bases removed from V and 1 base from J, the gap between germline ends came to 9 bases.

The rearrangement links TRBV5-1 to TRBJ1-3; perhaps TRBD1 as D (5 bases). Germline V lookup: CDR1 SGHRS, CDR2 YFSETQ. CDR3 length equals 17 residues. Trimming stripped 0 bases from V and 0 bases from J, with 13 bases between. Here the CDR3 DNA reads TGCGCCAGCAGCTTGGCCCAGGGATCTAACTCTGGAAACACCATATATTTT. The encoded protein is CASSLAQGSNSGNTIYF.

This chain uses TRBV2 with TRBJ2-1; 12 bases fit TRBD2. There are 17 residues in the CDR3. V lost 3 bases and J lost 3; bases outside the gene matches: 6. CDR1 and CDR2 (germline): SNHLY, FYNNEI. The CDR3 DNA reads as TGTGCCAGCAGTGATAGGACTAGCGGGATTCTCTACAATGAGCAGTTCTTC. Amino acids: CASSDRTSGILYNEQFF.